These T cell receptor beta chains were read from a single sample in a study of blood T cell repertoires in COVID-19. Using immunoSEQ multiplex PCR, the repertoire was profiled, and TCRdb retains in-frame clones only, with some absent. The sample gives a few hundred thousand clones, roughly 86% of which show up once; roughly 1.9% is in the top ten. Sequences were obtained from peripheral blood. The receptors come from a woman between 25 and 40 years old with COVID-19, enrolled during active disease. The CDR3 runs from the conserved cysteine through the conserved F or W. The D gene is left open where the match is weak. Rows give clone size only sometimes, using once, few, many, or a class for an expanded clone.

TRBD1	TRBV5-1	-	TRBJ2-7	CASSLGIRTGADEQYF	TGCGCCAGCAGCTTGGGAATAAGGACAGGGGCTGATGAGCAGTACTTC
-	TRBV6-5	-	TRBJ1-5	CASGLQGNQPQHF	TGTGCCAGCGGATTACAGGGCAATCAGCCCCAGCATTTT
TRBD1	TRBV28	-	TRBJ1-5	CASSRQGRYSNQPQHF	TGTGCCAGCAGTCGACAGGGGCGATATAGCAATCAGCCCCAGCATTTT
TRBD1	TRBV5-4	-	TRBJ2-3	CASSSLSGQFALPDTQYF	TGTGCCAGCAGCTCTCTATCGGGACAGTTCGCCCTCCCAGATACGCAGTATTTT
-	TRBV4-3	-	TRBJ1-6	CASSQEWPLNSPLHF	TGCGCCAGCAGCCAAGAGTGGCCGCTGAATTCACCCCTCCACTTT
-	TRBV5-6	few	TRBJ1-6	CASSFRAGSPLHF	TGTGCCAGCAGCTTCCGCGCAGGTTCACCCCTCCACTTT
-	TRBV28	-	TRBJ1-1	CASSLETFGLNTEAFF	TGTGCCAGCAGTTTGGAGACCTTTGGATTAAACACTGAAGCTTTCTTT
-	TRBV19	-	TRBJ1-2	CASRGANRANYGYTF	TGTGCCAGTAGAGGGGCAAACAGGGCTAACTATGGCTACACCTTC
-	TRBV29-1	few	TRBJ2-1	CSAGQYGPYNEQFF	TGCAGCGCAGGACAATACGGTCCCTACAATGAGCAGTTCTTC
-	TRBV29-1	-	TRBJ2-1	CSVTGETVYNEQFF	TGCAGCGTTACCGGGGAGACGGTCTACAATGAGCAGTTCTTC
-	TRBV2	few	TRBJ2-5	CASRYSGEYQETQYF	TGTGCCAGCAGGTATAGCGGAGAGTACCAAGAGACCCAGTACTTC
TRBD1	TRBV5-4	-	TRBJ1-2	CASSLGGTAINYGYTF	TGTGCCAGCAGCTTGGGCGGGACAGCCATTAACTATGGCTACACCTTC
-	TRBV5-4	-	TRBJ2-4	CASSLAGSKNIQYF	TGTGCCAGCAGCTTGGCTGGGAGCAAAAACATTCAGTACTTC
-	TRBV7-9	-	TRBJ1-4	CASTPLFTVGEKLFF	TGTGCCAGCACCCCCCTTTTTACGGTTGGTGAAAAACTGTTTTTT
-	TRBV7-2	-	TRBJ1-1	CASSLGTRTEAFF	TGTGCCAGCAGCTTAGGGACAAGAACTGAAGCTTTCTTT
-	TRBV21-1	-	TRBJ1-5	CASSKGREDLGNQPQHF	TGTGCCAGCAGCAAAGGACGGGAGGATCTCGGCAATCAGCCCCAGCATTTT
TRBD2	TRBV24-1	few	TRBJ2-5	CATSDSGRAGAAQYF	TGTGCCACCAGTGATTCAGGTCGAGCGGGGGCCGCCCAGTACTTC
-	TRBV3-1/TRBV3-2	-	TRBJ1-6	CASSQRGDSPLHF	TGTGCCAGCAGCCAGCGGGGGGATTCACCCCTCCACTTT
TRBD1	TRBV9	-	TRBJ1-1	CASSIYRGTEAFF	TGTGCCAGCAGCATATACAGGGGCACTGAAGCTTTCTTT
-	TRBV3-1/TRBV3-2	-	TRBJ1-2	CASSQGGGYTF	TGTGCCAGCAGCCAAGGGGGCGGCTACACCTTC
TRBD1	TRBV18	-	TRBJ2-1	CASSPPGQGLFEQFF	TGTGCCAGCTCACCACCGGGACAGGGCTTGTTTGAGCAGTTCTTC
-	TRBV4-2	once	TRBJ1-4	CASSQVGDKTNEKLFF	TGTGCCAGCAGCCAAGTTGGGGACAAGACTAATGAAAAACTGTTTTTT
-	TRBV5-5	-	TRBJ1-6	CASSLVGGVNSPLHF	TGTGCCAGCAGCTTGGTTGGGGGCGTAAATTCACCCCTCCACTTT
-	TRBV11-3	-	TRBJ1-2	CASSPNRENGYTF	TGTGCCAGCAGCCCAAACAGGGAGAATGGCTACACCTTC
-	TRBV3-1/TRBV3-2	once	TRBJ1-2	CASSHRGEVYGYTF	TGTGCCAGCAGCCACAGGGGTGAAGTCTATGGCTACACCTTC
-	TRBV19	-	TRBJ1-5	CASRGVGEGVGNQPQHF	TGTGCCAGTAGAGGGGTTGGGGAGGGGGTTGGCAATCAGCCCCAGCATTTT
-	TRBV28	once	TRBJ1-6	CASSLRGGNSPLHF	TGTGCCAGCAGTTTAAGGGGGGGGAATTCACCCCTCCACTTT
-	TRBV6-2/TRBV6-3	once	TRBJ1-1	CASSLDSLKAFF	TGTGCCAGCAGTCTGGACAGTCTAAAAGCTTTCTTT
TRBD1	TRBV29-1	-	TRBJ1-2	CSVEDRRDRGSGYTF	TGCAGCGTTGAGGACCGCCGGGACAGGGGGAGCGGCTACACCTTC
TRBD2	TRBV3-1/TRBV3-2	-	TRBJ2-4	CASSRGGSDIQYF	TGTGCCAGCAGCCGGGGGGGGTCCGACATTCAGTACTTC
-	TRBV6-5	-	TRBJ1-1	CASSTTGRTEAFF	TGTGCCAGCAGTACCACAGGTAGGACTGAAGCTTTCTTT
-	TRBV29-1	-	TRBJ1-1	CSVEVPGQDLEAFF	TGCAGCGTTGAAGTCCCAGGGCAGGACCTTGAAGCTTTCTTT
-	TRBV10-2	-	TRBJ2-3	CASSDSGGFTDTQYF	TGCGCCAGCAGTGATAGTGGGGGCTTCACAGATACGCAGTATTTT
-	TRBV19	few	TRBJ1-4	CASSIRRKGDEKLFF	TGTGCCAGTAGTATAAGGAGAAAGGGGGATGAAAAACTGTTTTTT
-	TRBV3-1/TRBV3-2	-	TRBJ2-2	CASSPGAANTGELFF	TGTGCCAGCTCCCCTGGAGCAGCGAACACCGGGGAGCTGTTTTTT
-	TRBV6-5	-	TRBJ2-3	CASRTLLSTDTQYF	TGTGCCAGCAGGACACTCCTTAGCACAGATACGCAGTATTTT
-	TRBV11-3	-	TRBJ1-1	CASSLLRDTGAFF	TGTGCCAGCAGCTTACTCCGGGACACTGGAGCTTTCTTT
-	TRBV5-1	-	TRBJ2-7	CASSPSTYEQYF	TGCGCCAGCAGCCCATCTACCTACGAGCAGTACTTC
-	TRBV6-5	-	TRBJ1-2	CALHSGFTNYGYTF	TGTGCCCTCCACTCGGGGTTTACTAACTATGGCTACACCTTC
TRBD1	TRBV11-2	-	TRBJ1-5	CASSFGRGHPQHF	TGTGCCAGCAGCTTTGGCAGGGGGCACCCCCAGCATTTT
TRBD1	TRBV5-1	-	TRBJ1-1	CASSLPGQGPRGREAFF	TGCGCCAGCAGCTTACCGGGACAGGGGCCGCGGGGAAGAGAAGCTTTCTTT
TRBD1	TRBV6-5	-	TRBJ1-2	CASKGDRFRNYGYTF	TGTGCCAGCAAGGGGGACAGGTTTCGGAACTATGGCTACACCTTC
-	TRBV28	-	TRBJ1-6	CASSEGRVNSPLHF	TGTGCCAGCTCGGAAGGCAGGGTCAATTCACCCCTCCACTTT
TRBD1	TRBV4-1	-	TRBJ2-5	CASSHRQGVEETQYF	TGCGCCAGCAGCCACCGACAGGGAGTTGAAGAGACCCAGTACTTC
-	TRBV5-1	once	TRBJ2-7	CASSLDPGRGEQYF	TGCGCCAGCAGCTTGGACCCGGGCCGAGGGGAGCAGTACTTC
-	TRBV27	-	TRBJ2-1	CASSLGVAVNEQFF	TGTGCAAGCAGTCTGGGGGTAGCGGTCAATGAGCAGTTCTTC
TRBD1	TRBV5-1	-	TRBJ2-2	CASSNRQGSTGELFF	TGCGCCAGCAGCAACAGACAGGGGTCCACCGGGGAGCTGTTTTTT
-	TRBV11-3	-	TRBJ1-6	CASSRHRVSSYNSPLHF	TGTGCCAGCAGCCGACACAGGGTCAGCTCCTATAATTCACCCCTCCACTTT
-	TRBV19	-	TRBJ1-1	CASRSGQNTEAFF	TGTGCCAGTAGATCCGGACAGAACACTGAAGCTTTCTTT
TRBD1	TRBV7-6	-	TRBJ1-1	CASSPFSTGGTEAFF	TGTGCCAGCAGCCCTTTCTCGACAGGGGGCACTGAAGCTTTCTTT